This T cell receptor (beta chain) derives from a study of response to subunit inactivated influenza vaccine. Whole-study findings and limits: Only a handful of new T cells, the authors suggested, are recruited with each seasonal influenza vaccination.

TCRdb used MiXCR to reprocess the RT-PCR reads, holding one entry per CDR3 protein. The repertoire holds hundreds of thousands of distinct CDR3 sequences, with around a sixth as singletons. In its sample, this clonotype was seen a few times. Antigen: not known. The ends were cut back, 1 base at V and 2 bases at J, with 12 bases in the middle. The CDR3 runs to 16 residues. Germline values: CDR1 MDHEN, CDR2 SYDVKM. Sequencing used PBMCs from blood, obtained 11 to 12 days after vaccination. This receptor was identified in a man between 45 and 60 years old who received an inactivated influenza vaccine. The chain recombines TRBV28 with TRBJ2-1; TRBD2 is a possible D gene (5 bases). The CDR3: CASSLLASPTYNEQFF. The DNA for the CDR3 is TGTGCCAGCAGTTTATTGGCTAGCCCAACCTACAATGAGCAGTTCTTC.